The entry below gives a single T cell receptor (beta chain) sequence along with its context. Here immunoSEQ multiplex PCR was the method, and the copy in TCRdb shows in-frame clones only, minus some. The repertoire includes some 2,500,000 clones, 85% to 95% of them detected once, and 0.37% sits in the top ten. This CDR3 is 14 amino acids long. V was pared by 7 bases and J by 5 bases, with 18 bases between. This record belongs to a study of shared clonotypes between healthy human individuals. Study in general: Plates per donor: three CD4 naive, three CD4 memory, two CD8 naive, one CD8 memory.

Sequencing was performed on naive CD4+ T cells from PBMCs. The sample's subset: CD45RA+ positively selected. This chain joins TRBV5-3 and TRBJ2-5, with D perhaps being TRBD1 or TRBD2 (5 bases each). TRBV5-3 is an open reading frame whose function is uncertain. This TCR came from a man aged 18 to 29 in good health. Some clones in this sample may be carry-over from other donors' samples. As DNA, the CDR3 is TGTGCCAGAGGTCGACAGCCGCGAGGGGAGACCCAGTACTTC. It is translated as CARGRQPRGETQYF.